This T cell receptor beta chain was recorded in a study of blood T cells in healthy people across ages. Overall study results and limits: Donor CMV status, an unknown factor, possibly confounded changes in expanded clonotypes. From one million sequenced T cells, diversity estimates were lower bounds.

CDR3 size: 13 residues. The V and J ends lost 7 bases and 9 bases respectively, with 18 bases between them. The germline gives CDR1 MNHEY, CDR2 SVGEGT. Only a few counts were recorded for this clonotype. The antigen remains undetermined. Sample-barcoded 5' priming and a J-beta primer mix drove a second PCR of 7 to 11 cycles. MiXCR, applied by TCRdb to the 5' RACE reads, yields one record per CDR3 protein. The sample records 550,000 to 650,000 distinct CDR3 sequences, about 27% being singletons. The same data also went into a second study, on T cells of mothers and their children. As reported in that work: Using approximately 1.5 ug per 15 ul, all extracted RNA underwent cDNA synthesis. It was related mother-child pairs that showed slightly higher overlap than unrelated pairs, without reaching significance.

The sample comprised blood. This chain connects TRBV6-2 or TRBV6-3 to TRBJ2-5; D may be TRBD1 or TRBD2 (5 bases each). This receptor was taken from a boy between 2 and 10 years old in good health. CDR3 in amino acids: CASTPGRLGAQYF. CDR3 bases: TGTGCCAGCACTCCGGGACGTCTCGGGGCCCAGTACTTC.